This T cell receptor beta chain emerged from a study of blood T cell repertoires in COVID-19. Turning to the study itself: PBMCs, B-cell-depleted T cells, or T cells provided the cDNA or gDNA that made up the material.

Here immunoSEQ multiplex PCR was the method, and the copy in TCRdb shows in-frame clones only, minus some. The table shows about 400,000 clones, with 86% occurring only once. The receptor comes from a woman aged 55-69 years with COVID-19, enrolled during active disease. The sequenced sample consisted of peripheral blood.

In DNA form, the CDR3 reads TGTGCCAGCACGTCCAGGGAAACCGGGGAGCTGTTTTTT. This sequence encodes CASTSRETGELFF. V usage is TRBV6-5 and J usage is TRBJ2-2; maybe TRBD1 (5 bases). This CDR3 has 13 amino acids. Germline CDR1 MNHEY, CDR2 SVGAGI. V was trimmed by 7 bases and J by 5 bases, leaving 11 bases between them.